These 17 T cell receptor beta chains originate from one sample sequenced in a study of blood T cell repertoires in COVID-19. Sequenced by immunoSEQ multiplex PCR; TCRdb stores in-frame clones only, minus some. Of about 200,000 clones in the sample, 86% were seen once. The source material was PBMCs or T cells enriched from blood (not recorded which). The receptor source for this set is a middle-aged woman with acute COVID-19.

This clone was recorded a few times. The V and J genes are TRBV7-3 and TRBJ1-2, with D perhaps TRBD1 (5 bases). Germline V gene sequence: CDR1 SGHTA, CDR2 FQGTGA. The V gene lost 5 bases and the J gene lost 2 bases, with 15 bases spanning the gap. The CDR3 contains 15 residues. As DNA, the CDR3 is TGTGCCAGCAGCCCAAGGGCCGGGGGAAACTATGGCTACACCTTC. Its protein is CASSPRAGGNYGYTF.

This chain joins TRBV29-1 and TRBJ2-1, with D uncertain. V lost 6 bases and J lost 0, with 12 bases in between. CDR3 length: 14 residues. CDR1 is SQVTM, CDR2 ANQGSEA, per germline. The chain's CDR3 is CSVAGRTSYNEQFF. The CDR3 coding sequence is TGCAGCGTAGCTGGTCGAACCTCCTACAATGAGCAGTTCTTC.

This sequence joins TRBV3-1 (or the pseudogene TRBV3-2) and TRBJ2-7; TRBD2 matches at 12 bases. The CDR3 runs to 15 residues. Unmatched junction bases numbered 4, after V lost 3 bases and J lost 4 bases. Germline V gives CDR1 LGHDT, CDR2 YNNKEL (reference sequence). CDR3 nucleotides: TGTGCCAGCAGCCACCGACTAGCGGGAGTGTACGAGCAGTACTTC. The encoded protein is CASSHRLAGVYEQYF.

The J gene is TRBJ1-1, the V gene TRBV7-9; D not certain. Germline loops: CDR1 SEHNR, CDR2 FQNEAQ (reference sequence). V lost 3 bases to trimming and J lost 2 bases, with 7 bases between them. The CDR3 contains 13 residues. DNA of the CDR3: TGTGCCAGCAGCTTGTTAAGCAACACTGAAGCTTTCTTT. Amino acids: CASSLLSNTEAFF. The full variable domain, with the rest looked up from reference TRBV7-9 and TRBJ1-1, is DTGVSQNPRHKITKRGQNVTFRCDPISEHNRLYWYRQTLGQGPEFLTYFQNEAQLEKSRLLSDRFSAERPKGSFSTLEIQRTEQGDSAMYLCASSLLSNTEAFFGQGTRLTVV.

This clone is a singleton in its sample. CDR3 bases: TGTGCCAGCAGTTACGGGCGGGCCGTTTCAGGGGTGTACTACGAGCAGTACTTC. This codes for CASSYGRAVSGVYYEQYF. This chain uses TRBV6-2 or TRBV6-3 with TRBJ2-7, with a possible D match to TRBD1 (6 bases). Germline CDR1 reads MNHEY; CDR2 reads SVGEGT. The CDR3 runs to 18 residues. V lost 2 bases to trimming and J lost 3 bases, with 23 bases between them.

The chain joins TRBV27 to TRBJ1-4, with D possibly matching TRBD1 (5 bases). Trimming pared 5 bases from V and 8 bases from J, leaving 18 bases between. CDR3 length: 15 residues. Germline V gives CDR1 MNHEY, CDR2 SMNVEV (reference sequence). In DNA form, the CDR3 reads TGTGCCAGCAGTCTGATGCAGGGTCACCGAGAAAAACTGTTTTTT. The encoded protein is CASSLMQGHREKLFF.

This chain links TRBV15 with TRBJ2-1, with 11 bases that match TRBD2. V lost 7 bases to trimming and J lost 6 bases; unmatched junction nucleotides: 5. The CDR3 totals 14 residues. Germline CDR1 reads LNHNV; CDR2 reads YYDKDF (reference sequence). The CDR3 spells CATNSGTSGNEQFF. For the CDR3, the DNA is TGTGCCACCAACTCCGGGACTAGCGGCAATGAGCAGTTCTTC.

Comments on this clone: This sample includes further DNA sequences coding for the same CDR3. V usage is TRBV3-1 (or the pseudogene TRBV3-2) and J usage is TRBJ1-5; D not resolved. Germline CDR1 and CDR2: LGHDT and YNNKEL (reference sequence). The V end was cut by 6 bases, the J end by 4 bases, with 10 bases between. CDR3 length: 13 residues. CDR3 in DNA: TGTGCCAGCAGTAGATCCGAGAATCAGCCCCAGCATTTT. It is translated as CASSRSENQPQHF.

The CDR3 region has the DNA TGTGCCAGTAGTATAACCAAGGACAGTCAGCCCCAGCATTTT. It codes for CASSITKDSQPQHF. The chain employs TRBV19 and TRBJ1-5; tentatively, D is TRBD1 (6 bases). The CDR3 is 14 residues long. Trimming removed 2 bases at V and 6 bases at J, with 11 bases between. Germline CDR1 and CDR2: LNHDA and SQIVND (reference sequence).

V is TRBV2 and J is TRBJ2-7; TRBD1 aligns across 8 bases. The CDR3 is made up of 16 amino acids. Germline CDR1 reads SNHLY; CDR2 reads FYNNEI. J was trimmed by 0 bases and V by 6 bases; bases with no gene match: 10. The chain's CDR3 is CASSAGLGQGSYEQYF. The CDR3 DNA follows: TGTGCCAGCAGCGCAGGACTTGGACAGGGCTCCTACGAGCAGTACTTC.

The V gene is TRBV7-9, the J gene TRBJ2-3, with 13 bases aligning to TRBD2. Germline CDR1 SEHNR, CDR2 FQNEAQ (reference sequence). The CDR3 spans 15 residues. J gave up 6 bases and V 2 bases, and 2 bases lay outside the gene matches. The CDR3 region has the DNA TGTGCCAGCAGCTTAACTAGCGGGAGGGTTGATACGCAGTATTTT. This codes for CASSLTSGRVDTQYF.

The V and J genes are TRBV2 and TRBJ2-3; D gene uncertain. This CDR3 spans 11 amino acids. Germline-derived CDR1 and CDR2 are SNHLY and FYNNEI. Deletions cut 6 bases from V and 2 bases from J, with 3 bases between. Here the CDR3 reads CASSYTDTQYF. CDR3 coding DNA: TGTGCCAGCAGCTACACAGATACGCAGTATTTT. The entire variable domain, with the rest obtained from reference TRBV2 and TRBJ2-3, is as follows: EPEVTQTPSHQVTQMGQEVILRCVPISNHLYFYWYRQILGQKVEFLVSFYNNEISEKSEIFDDQFSVERPDGSNFTLKIRSTKLEDSAMYFCASSYTDTQYFGPGTRLTVL.

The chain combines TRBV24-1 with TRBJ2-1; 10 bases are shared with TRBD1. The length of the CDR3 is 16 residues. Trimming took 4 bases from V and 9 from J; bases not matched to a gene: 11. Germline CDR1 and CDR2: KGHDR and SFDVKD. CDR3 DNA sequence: TGTGCCACCAGTGAACCCGGACAGGGGGGGACGTCTGAGCAGTTCTTC. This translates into CATSEPGQGGTSEQFF.

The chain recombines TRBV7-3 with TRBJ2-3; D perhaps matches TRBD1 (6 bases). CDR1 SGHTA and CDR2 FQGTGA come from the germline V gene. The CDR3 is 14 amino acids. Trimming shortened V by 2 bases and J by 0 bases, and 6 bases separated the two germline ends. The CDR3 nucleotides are TGTGCCAGCAGCTTAGACAGGAGCACAGATACGCAGTATTTT. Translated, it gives CASSLDRSTDTQYF. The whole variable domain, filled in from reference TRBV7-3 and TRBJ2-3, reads GAGVSQTPSNKVTEKGKYVELRCDPISGHTALYWYRQSLGQGPEFLIYFQGTGAADDSGLPNDRFFAVRPEGSVSTLKIQRTERGDSAVYLCASSLDRSTDTQYFGPGTRLTVL.

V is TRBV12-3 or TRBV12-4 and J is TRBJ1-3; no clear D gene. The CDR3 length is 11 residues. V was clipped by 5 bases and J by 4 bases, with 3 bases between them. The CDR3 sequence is CASSEGNTIYF. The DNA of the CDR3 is TGTGCCAGCAGTGAGGGAAACACCATATATTTT.

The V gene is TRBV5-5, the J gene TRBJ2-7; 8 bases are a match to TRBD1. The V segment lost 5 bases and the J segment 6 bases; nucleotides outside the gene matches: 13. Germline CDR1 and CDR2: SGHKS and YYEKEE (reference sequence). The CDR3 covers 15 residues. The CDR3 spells CASRAPGTGPREQYF. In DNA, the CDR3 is TGTGCCAGCAGGGCCCCCGGGACAGGACCTCGCGAGCAGTACTTC.

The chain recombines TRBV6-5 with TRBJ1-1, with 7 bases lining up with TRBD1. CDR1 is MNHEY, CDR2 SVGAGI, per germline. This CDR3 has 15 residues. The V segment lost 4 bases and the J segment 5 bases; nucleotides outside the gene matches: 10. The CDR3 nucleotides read TGTGCCAGCAGTTCTGTAGACAGGGCGAGGACTGAAGCTTTCTTT. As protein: CASSSVDRARTEAFF.